This TCR beta chain emerged from a study of cytomegalovirus exposure and HLA in healthy donors. Study-wide results and caveats: Later analysis suggested links between common viral pathogens and several top significant clusters. A highly shared variant cluster was judged a likely technical artifact.

This CDR3 region has 15 residues. CDR1 is LGHNA, CDR2 YSLEER, per germline. Trimming stripped 0 bases from V and 6 bases from J, with 12 bases between. The PCR was carried out with 60 Vbeta primers and 13 Jbeta primers. Measured with immunoSEQ multiplex PCR; TCRdb has only the in-frame clones, and not every one. The data show around 130,000 clones, 73% seen once. As to this clone: What it binds is unknown.

This TCR was recovered from a woman between 35 and 50 years old in good health and CMV-seropositive. The V call is TRBV4-3, the J call TRBJ2-1; tentatively, D is TRBD2 (6 bases). The sequenced sample consisted of PBMCs. The CDR3 protein is CASSQEGGRGNEQFF. The CDR3 DNA follows: TGCGCCAGCAGCCAAGAGGGGGGAAGGGGCAATGAGCAGTTCTTC.